This TCR beta chain is drawn from a study of blood T cell repertoires in COVID-19 (dated by TCRdb to 2020 to 2022). Notes on the research overall: Samples from collaborators originated in the United States, Italy and Spain and spanned both the acute and convalescent phases of COVID-19. The material from the prospective study consisted of cDNA or gDNA derived from T cells, B-cell-depleted T cells, or PBMCs. Subjects who had been exposed to COVID-19, were actively infected with it, or had recovered from it provided the deeply sampled blood TCRbeta repertoires that made up the dataset. The repertoires were made available in a free public database intended to serve as a resource for research on the immune response to SARS-CoV-2. Samples were obtained from the ongoing ImmuneRACE study (first 160 participants) and from about 1,300 subjects provided by 6 global collaborators. Sample metadata almost always included a de-identified subject ID, COVID-19 status, age in years and sex. HLA class I and class II types, where available, came from metadata supplied by the sample provider rather than from assay-based typing. The study at large found these results: The quantity of clinical and demographic metadata differed by source and by participant and was supplied without curation.

From cysteine to phenylalanine, the CDR3 is 15 amino acids long. CDR3 DNA only is kept here, 45 bases in frame from base 1. Looking up the germline V gene yields CDR1 KGHDR and CDR2 SFDVKD. V drops 1 base and J drops 2 bases, leaving 10 bases in between. The immunoSEQ Assay, a bias-controlled multiplex PCR, was used to amplify TCRbeta CDR3 regions from genomic DNA. As for the original processing: Nucleated cell counts per sample were estimated from amplification of reference gene primers within the assay. To quantify the absolute abundance of each unique TCRbeta CDR3 rearrangement, sequence reads were collapsed and filtered. Productive Simpson clonality was computed per sample as the square root of Simpson's diversity index over productive rearrangements. What TCRdb holds here is the immuneACCESS table cut down to in-frame rearrangements. Part of the clones is not present; checked against another copy, under half of the missing clones reflect an unresolved V gene, and the others are unexplained. D and trimming were read from the DNA, whereas the V and J calls and clone size are those reported in that table. The sample includes 40,000 to 65,000 clones, with roughly 79% observed a single time. About 15% of the sample rests with the top ten.

Each collaborating institution followed its own protocols to collect whole blood in K2EDTA tubes. For TCRbeta analysis, collaborators shipped samples in one of three forms: frozen whole blood, isolated PBMCs, or DNA extracted from either of those sample types. With regard to this clone: There is no known antigen for this receptor. One base away there is no much larger clone; base qualities are not given.

The clonotype comes from a human donor with active or convalescent COVID-19. The donor label of this sample is uncertain. The chain is assembled from TRBV24-1 and TRBJ2-5; confidence is insufficient to name the D gene. Sequenced: peripheral blood. The base sequence is TGTGCCACCAGTGATTTAAAGACAACGCAAGAGACCCAGTACTTC. The encoded protein is CATSDLKTTQETQYF.